The 5 T cell receptor beta chains presented below share a single source sample, sequenced in a study of cytomegalovirus exposure and HLA in healthy donors (dated by TCRdb to the late 2010s). The method was the immunoSEQ multiplex PCR assay. For the multiplex PCR, a mixture combining 60 forward primers for TCR Vbeta segments and 13 reverse primers for TCR Jbeta segments was used. Held by TCRdb, this immuneACCESS table contains in-frame sequences only and omits some clones. Under half of the omission traces to an unresolved V gene where checked; the cause of the rest is unknown. The sample includes 95,000 to 100,000 clones, with more than 80% observed a single time. Clones ranked in the top ten supply under 5% of the sample. Sequenced material: PBMCs. These receptors all come from a young man in good health and CMV-seronegative.

This clone turned up a few times. V usage is TRBV7-3 and J usage is TRBJ2-1; TRBD2 matches at 10 bases. The CDR3 has 16 amino acids. The V gene end was trimmed by 5 bases and the J gene end by 8 bases; junction bases not matched to a gene: 12. Germline V lookup: CDR1 SGHTA, CDR2 FQGTGA. The CDR3 nucleotides are TGTGCCAGCAGCGCGAAGGGACTAGCGAAAGCCCATGAGCAGTTCTTC. Its translation is CASSAKGLAKAHEQFF. The full variable domain, completed using reference TRBV7-3 and TRBJ2-1, is GAGVSQTPSNKVTEKGKYVELRCDPISGHTALYWYRQSLGQGPEFLIYFQGTGAADDSGLPNDRFFAVRPEGSVSTLKIQRTERGDSAVYLCASSAKGLAKAHEQFFGPGTRLTVL.

The V gene is TRBV30, the J gene TRBJ1-3, with 8 bases that match TRBD1. The CDR3 consists of 13 residues. Germline V gene lookup returns CDR1 GTSNPN and CDR2 SVGIG (reference sequence). CDR3 bases: TGTGCTTTCCAGGGGGCGAGTGGAAACACCATATATTTT. Protein sequence: CAFQGASGNTIYF.

This clone was detected once. The rearrangement uses TRBV7-8 and TRBJ1-5; D gene unclear. This CDR3 is 12 amino acids long. Trimming took off 1 base at V and 10 bases at J, with 8 bases between the two ends. Germline values: CDR1 SGHVS, CDR2 FQNEAQ. The CDR3 DNA reads as TGTGCCAGCAGCTTAGGTGGCCGACCCCAGCATTTT. Translated, it gives CASSLGGRPQHF. The full variable domain, rest sourced from reference TRBV7-8 and TRBJ1-5, is GAGVSQSPRYKVAKRGQDVALRCDPISGHVSLFWYQQALGQGPEFLTYFQNEAQLDKSGLPSDRFFAERPEGSVSTLKIQRTQQEDSAVYLCASSLGGRPQHFGDGTRLSIL.

The CDR3 sequence: CASSAELTNTEAFF. The CDR3 DNA reads TGTGCCAGCTCCGCCGAACTTACGAACACTGAAGCTTTCTTT. The J gene is TRBJ1-1, the V gene TRBV18; no clear D. CDR1 KGHSH and CDR2 LQKENI come from the germline V gene. Trimming removed 6 bases from V and 1 base from J, with 12 bases in between. CDR3 size: 14 residues. Variable domain in full (rest from reference TRBV18 and TRBJ1-1): NAGVMQNPRHLVRRRGQEARLRCSPMKGHSHVYWYRQLPEEGLKFMVYLQKENIIDESGMPKERFSAEFPKEGPSILRIQQVVRGDSAAYFCASSAELTNTEAFFGQGTRLTVV.

V and J are TRBV7-8 and TRBJ2-7; TRBD2 matches at 11 bases. Per germline, CDR1 SGHVS and CDR2 FQNEAQ. Trimming took 6 bases from V and 0 from J; bases not matched to a gene: 1. The CDR3 contains 14 residues. CDR3 DNA sequence: TGTGCCAGCAGAACTAGCGGGAGCTCCTACGAGCAGTACTTC. Translated, it gives CASRTSGSSYEQYF.